Sequencing of this T cell receptor beta chain was carried out in a study of high-grade serous ovarian cancer treatment subgroups. General observations from the study: Repertoire analysis covered CDR3 alone, not CDR1 or CDR2. Spatial context was lost because tumors were sequenced in bulk.

Tumor samples were obtained before definitive surgery or chemotherapy. A remark on this clone: Its antigen is not known.

J was trimmed by 5 bases and V by 4 bases; bases with no gene match: 6. Germline V gene sequence: CDR1 LNHDA, CDR2 SQIVND (reference sequence). The CDR3 is 15 residues long. Profiling relied on immunoSEQ multiplex PCR, and the TCRdb table lists in-frame clones only, not all of them. The sample includes approximately 5,700 clones, 70% to 80% of them seen just once. Sequenced input: tumor tissue. This TCR was recovered from a human patient with high-grade serous ovarian cancer. This chain connects TRBV19 to TRBJ2-2; 8 bases line up with TRBD1. The DNA of the CDR3 is TGTGCCAGTAGTAGTAGGGACAGGAGAACCGGGGAGCTGTTTTTT. The encoded protein is CASSSRDRRTGELFF. The full variable domain, in which reference TRBV19 and TRBJ2-2 provide the parts outside the CDR3, is DGGITQSPKYLFRKEGQNVTLSCEQNLNHDAMYWYRQDPGQGLRLIYYSQIVNDFQKGDIAEGYSVSREKKESFPLTVTSAQKNPTAFYLCASSSRDRRTGELFFGEGSRLTVL.